This passage covers 10 T cell receptor beta chains from one sample sequenced in a study of neoadjuvant anti-PD-1 for oral cavity cancer. Profiling relied on immunoSEQ multiplex PCR, and the TCRdb table lists in-frame clones only, not all of them. The top ten hold about 2.5% of the sample, which has some 15,000 clones, around three fifths seen once. The sequencing used PBMCs, collected before nivolumab (anti-PD-1) treatment. These receptor sequences come from a person aged 35 to 85 with oral cavity squamous cell carcinoma.

The chain carries TRBV6-1 and TRBJ1-1; D remains ambiguous. This CDR3 has 13 residues. Germline assignment: CDR1 MNHNS and CDR2 SASEGT. Trimming stripped 2 bases from V and 5 bases from J, with 9 bases between. Here the CDR3 reads CASSERGRTEAFF. CDR3 coding DNA: TGTGCCAGCAGTGAACGGGGAAGGACTGAAGCTTTCTTT.

The sample holds a few counts of this clone. V and J are TRBV7-8 and TRBJ1-3; D might be TRBD1 (5 bases). Germline lookup yields CDR1 SGHVS and CDR2 FQNEAQ. V was clipped by 4 bases and J by 0 bases, with 16 bases between them. The CDR3 has 17 amino acids. In nucleotides, the CDR3 is TGTGCCAGCAGCTCCATCGACAGCAGAGTCTCTGGAAACACCATATATTTT. This sequence encodes CASSSIDSRVSGNTIYF. Based on the CDR3 plus reference TRBV7-8 and TRBJ1-3, the full variable domain is GAGVSQSPRYKVAKRGQDVALRCDPISGHVSLFWYQQALGQGPEFLTYFQNEAQLDKSGLPSDRFFAERPEGSVSTLKIQRTQQEDSAVYLCASSSIDSRVSGNTIYFGEGSWLTVV.

The table lists this clone with a count of one. The chain links TRBV5-1 to TRBJ2-3; the match to TRBD2 covers 10 bases. The germline CDR1 and CDR2 sequences are SGHRS and YFSETQ. The CDR3 consists of 18 residues. The V and J ends lost 2 bases and 0 bases, in that order; junction bases with no gene match: 9. The CDR3 region is CASSFGSLAGASTDTQYF. The CDR3, as DNA: TGCGCCAGCAGCTTCGGCTCCCTAGCGGGAGCTAGCACAGATACGCAGTATTTT.

This chain joins TRBV14 and TRBJ1-2; D not certain. This CDR3 region has 14 residues. The V and J ends lost 0 bases and 5 bases respectively, with 10 bases between them. CDR1 is SGHDN, CDR2 FVKESK, per germline. The CDR3 nucleotides are TGTGCCAGCAGCCAAGAATCCATCTCTTATGGCTACACCTTC. Protein sequence: CASSQESISYGYTF.

The chain joins TRBV7-9 to TRBJ2-3; tentatively, D is TRBD2 (6 bases). CDR1 SEHNR and CDR2 FQNEAQ come from the germline V gene (reference sequence). CDR3 size: 15 residues. Trimming shortened V by 2 bases and J by 4 bases, and 13 bases separated the two germline ends. The CDR3 DNA sequence: TGTGCCAGCAGCTTATGGCGGGAATGGGCAGATACGCAGTATTTT. Encoded protein: CASSLWREWADTQYF.

The chain links TRBV11-2 to TRBJ1-2, with TRBD1 as a possible D gene (6 bases). CDR1 SGHAT and CDR2 FQNNGV come from the germline V gene. Trimming took 5 bases from V and 5 from J, leaving 15 bases between them. The CDR3 is 14 amino acids. The CDR3 sequence is CASSLGPGDYGYTF. Here the CDR3 DNA reads TGTGCCAGCAGCCTTGGTCCAGGGGATTATGGCTACACCTTC.

The genes are TRBV29-1 and TRBJ1-5; no firm D call. From germline, CDR1 is SQVTM and CDR2 ANQGSEA. V lost 4 bases and J lost 2, with 15 bases in between. The CDR3 consists of 15 residues. DNA of the CDR3: TGCAGCGTTGCTAAGGGAACATCCGGCAATCAGCCCCAGCATTTT. Its protein product is CSVAKGTSGNQPQHF. Full variable domain (remainder filled in from reference TRBV29-1 and TRBJ1-5): SAVISQKPSRDICQRGTSLTIQCQVDSQVTMMFWYRQQPGQSLTLIATANQGSEATYESGFVIDKFPISRPNLTFSTLTVSNMSPEDSSIYLCSVAKGTSGNQPQHFGDGTRLSIL.

The chain links TRBV27 to TRBJ2-7; D gene unclear. V was cut by 3 bases and J by 1 base, with 7 bases left in between. This CDR3 is built from 13 residues. Germline CDR1 MNHEY, CDR2 SMNVEV (reference sequence). The CDR3 protein is CASSLTGSYEQYF. CDR3 sequence (DNA): TGTGCCAGCAGTTTGACGGGTTCCTACGAGCAGTACTTC.

The CDR3 here is CASSLAPSGQGPDSPLHF. Written as DNA, the CDR3 is TGTGCCAGCAGTTTAGCCCCCTCCGGACAGGGTCCGGACTCACCCCTCCACTTT. The genes are TRBV27 and TRBJ1-6, with 8 bases identical to TRBD1. The germline V gene has CDR1 MNHEY and CDR2 SMNVEV (reference sequence). CDR3 size: 18 residues. The ends lost 2 bases at V and 10 bases at J; junction bases unmatched: 16.

The rearrangement uses TRBV19 and TRBJ2-3, with TRBD1 as a possible D gene (5 bases). CDR1 and CDR2 (germline): LNHDA, SQIVND (reference sequence). The ends were cut back, 6 bases at V and 4 bases at J, with 11 bases in the middle. The CDR3 contains 13 residues. This CDR3 is CASRQAGPDTQYF. Written as DNA, the CDR3 is TGTGCCAGTAGACAGGCAGGGCCAGATACGCAGTATTTT.